This TCR beta chain emerged from a study of radiotherapy plus CTLA-4 blockade in lung cancer. Generated by immunoSEQ multiplex PCR, the TCRdb table keeps only in-frame clones and is missing some. The sample yields more than 100,000 clones, about nine tenths seen once. The CDR3 spans 13 residues. Per the germline V gene, CDR1 is MNHNS and CDR2 is SASEGT. Between the trimmed V and J ends, which lost 8 bases and 14 bases, there was a span of 19 bases. This clonotype was obtained from a human donor with non-small cell lung cancer that progressed on radiotherapy plus ipilimumab. The chain uses TRBV6-1 and TRBJ1-6; D unclear. Sample: peripheral blood, taken from a patient treated with radiotherapy plus ipilimumab. The CDR3 region is CASATISNGALHF. DNA of the CDR3: TGTGCCAGCGCCACCATTAGTAATGGGGCCCTCCACTTT.